This note documents a single TCR beta chain sequence. Its antigen is unknown. The CDR3 covers 13 residues. V lost 2 bases, J lost 2 bases, and 6 bases lay in between. Looked up from germline, CDR1 is MGHDK and CDR2 is SYGVNS. The data derive from a study of cytomegalovirus exposure and HLA in healthy donors. Study-wide context: The approximately 120 validation repertoires used the same platform as the 650 to 800 first-cohort repertoires, a later analysis reported. General observations from the study: The tendency of first-cohort TCR clusters to co-occur in the 120 or so validation repertoires emerged from a later analysis. Three chains linked to CMV were shown in vitro to be specific for CMV antigens. Some TCR beta chains (164 of them) were listed as cytomegalovirus-associated.

The protocol was immunoSEQ multiplex PCR, while the TCRdb copy is restricted to in-frame clones and leaves out a portion. In the table there are roughly 330,000 clones, approximately 90% of which are singletons. Sample: PBMCs. The rearrangement joins TRBV25-1 to TRBJ2-5, with unresolved D. The sequence derives from a woman in her twenties or thirties in good health and CMV-seropositive. The CDR3 sequence: CASSEDTQETQYF. The CDR3 bases are TGTGCCAGCAGTGAAGACACGCAAGAGACCCAGTACTTC.